The T cell receptor beta chain described here comes from a study of blood T cell repertoires in COVID-19. On the study more broadly: Acute-phase and convalescent COVID-19 samples originated in the United States, Italy and Spain.

In the authors' workflow: Reference gene primer amplification gave nucleated cell count estimates. Method: immunoSEQ multiplex PCR; TCRdb's copy keeps in-frame clones and lacks some. The V and J calls and clone size come from that table; D and trimming were worked out from the DNA. The sample shows a few hundred thousand clones, approximately 85% of them seen only once. J was trimmed by 4 bases and V by 6 bases; bases with no gene match: 6. Germline assignment: CDR1 SQVTM and CDR2 ANQGSEA. The CDR3 length is 14 residues. The sequence was collected from a human donor with COVID-19, enrolled during active disease. The donor label of this sample is uncertain. The sequencing sample was made of peripheral blood. J is TRBJ2-7 and V is TRBV29-1, with 13 bases lining up with TRBD2. The CDR3 region is CSVETSGREYEQYF. The CDR3 coding sequence is TGCAGCGTAGAAACTAGCGGGAGGGAGTACGAGCAGTACTTC.